The 24 T cell receptor beta chains in this list originate from one sample, sequenced in a study of T cells in Graves' hyperthyroidism and ophthalmopathy. Amplification of TCR beta CDR3 regions used RNA as the template. TCR CDR3 underwent first-round RT-PCR with the HTBI primer set. TCRdb processed the multiplex PCR reads anew with MiXCR; each CDR3 protein has one entry. The sample shows fewer than 500,000 distinct CDR3 sequences, roughly 14% of them seen only once. Sample: blood. Source of these receptors: a man aged 25 to 40 with Graves' hyperthyroidism that later progressed to Graves' ophthalmopathy.

This clonotype was recorded a few times. The gene calls are TRBV20-1 and TRBJ1-1; D is undetermined. The CDR3 loop spans 13 amino acids. V was trimmed by 2 bases and J by 0 bases, leaving 7 bases between them. In germline, CDR1 is DFQATT, CDR2 SNEGSKA (reference sequence). Written as DNA, the CDR3 is TGCAGTGCTAGACAGGCTATGAACACTGAAGCTTTCTTT. The encoded protein is CSARQAMNTEAFF.

The chain's CDR3 is CASSIPSPGNQPQHF. In DNA, the CDR3 is TGTGCCAGTAGTATTCCCTCTCCGGGCAATCAGCCCCAGCATTTT. The chain is built from TRBV19 and TRBJ1-5; unclear D gene. The CDR3 has 15 amino acids. Germline CDR1 is LNHDA and CDR2 is SQIVND (reference sequence). V was clipped by 3 bases and J by 2 bases, with 11 bases between them.

This clonotype was seen ten or more times. The chain uses TRBV19 and TRBJ2-2, with 7 bases lining up with TRBD1. The length of the CDR3 is 12 residues. Trimming at V came to 9 bases and at J to 6 bases, leaving 4 bases not matched to a gene. Looked up from germline, CDR1 is LNHDA and CDR2 is SQIVND (reference sequence). In DNA form, the CDR3 reads TGTGCCAGAACAGGGGAGTCCGGGGAGCTGTTTTTT. Encoded protein: CARTGESGELFF.

At least ten counts were recorded for this clonotype. The rearrangement uses TRBV12-3 or TRBV12-4 and TRBJ1-5; no firm D call. Deletions cut 1 base from V and 5 bases from J, with 12 bases between. The length of the CDR3 is 15 residues. The CDR3 loop reads CASSLGRSAHQPQHF. The CDR3 DNA reads as TGTGCCAGCAGTTTAGGTCGCAGCGCGCATCAGCCCCAGCATTTT.

This clonotype came up many times. The rearrangement uses TRBV11-2 and TRBJ1-1, with D unclear. The CDR3 totals 15 residues. The ends were cut back, 1 base at V and 4 bases at J, with 13 bases in the middle. Germline V lookup: CDR1 SGHAT, CDR2 FQNNGV. The CDR3 bases are TGTGCCAGCAGCTTAGGAGTTTTGGGGTCCACTGAAGCTTTCTTT. Its protein is CASSLGVLGSTEAFF.

The chain uses TRBV11-3 and TRBJ1-6, with a possible D match to TRBD1 (5 bases). CDR1 SGHNT and CDR2 YENEEA come from the germline V gene. The V and J ends lost 5 bases and 8 bases respectively, with 16 bases between them. The CDR3 is 15 residues long. CDR3 sequence (DNA): TGTGCCAGCAGCCACCACGGGGGTCCTTATTCACCCCTCCACTTT. It translates to CASSHHGGPYSPLHF.

The chain uses TRBV20-1 and TRBJ2-7, with 7 bases aligning to TRBD1. Germline lookup yields CDR1 DFQATT and CDR2 SNEGSKA (reference sequence). The length of the CDR3 is 14 residues. J lost 1 base, V lost 4 bases, and 7 bases had no gene match. CDR3 bases: TGCAGTGCTAACGGACAGGTAGTTTCCTACGAGCAGTACTTC. It is translated as CSANGQVVSYEQYF.

Ten or more counts support this clonotype. This rearrangement joins TRBV6-6 to TRBJ2-1, with D tentatively TRBD1 or TRBD2 (5 bases each). The CDR3 runs 15 residues. Per the germline V gene, CDR1 is MNHNY and CDR2 is SVGAGI (reference sequence). Trimming pared 2 bases from V and 4 bases from J, leaving 12 bases between. The CDR3 DNA reads as TGTGCCAGCAGTTACAGCTGGGGGTCATACAATGAGCAGTTCTTC. Translated: CASSYSWGSYNEQFF.

This clonotype was detected ten times or more. The chain is built from TRBV5-1 and TRBJ1-1; 10 bases align to TRBD1. The V gene end was trimmed by 4 bases and the J gene end by 2 bases; junction bases not matched to a gene: 11. There are 17 residues in the CDR3. CDR1 is SGHRS, CDR2 YFSETQ, per germline. The CDR3 nucleotides are TGCGCCAGCAGCGAAGCAAGGGGACAGGGGAGAAACACTGAAGCTTTCTTT. Protein sequence: CASSEARGQGRNTEAFF. Supplemented by reference TRBV5-1 and TRBJ1-1, the full variable domain reads KAGVTQTPRYLIKTRGQQVTLSCSPISGHRSVSWYQQTPGQGLQFLFEYFSETQRNKGNFPGRFSGRQFSNSRSEMNVSTLELGDSALYLCASSEARGQGRNTEAFFGQGTRLTVV.

The chain has TRBV3-1 and TRBJ1-1, with D unresolved. This CDR3 comprises 13 residues. Trimming cost V 2 bases and J 4 bases, with 8 bases left between them. The germline CDR1 and CDR2 sequences are LGHDT and YNNKEL (reference sequence). In DNA, the CDR3 is TGTGCCAGCAGCCAACGGGTTGCCACTGAAGCTTTCTTT. This codes for CASSQRVATEAFF.

This clonotype has ten or more counts. CDR3 bases: TGTGCCAGCAGTTATGACAGGGTGAACACTGAAGCTTTCTTT. Protein sequence: CASSYDRVNTEAFF. The genes are TRBV6-1 and TRBJ1-1, with 7 bases matching TRBD1. The CDR3 contains 14 residues. Germline CDR1 is MNHNS and CDR2 is SASEGT. J gave up 0 bases and V 5 bases, and 3 bases lay outside the gene matches.

In its sample, this clonotype was seen a few times. A much larger clone lies one base from this, so it may be a read error. The chain combines TRBV2 with TRBJ1-2; a possible D gene is TRBD1 (5 bases). The CDR3 consists of 15 residues. Germline CDR1 and CDR2: SNHLY and FYNNEI. V was pared by 6 bases and J by 6 bases, with 20 bases between. CDR3 nucleotide sequence: TGTGCCAGCAGACCACTTCAGGGCCAGGGCCATGGCTACACCTTC. This codes for CASRPLQGQGHGYTF.

This clonotype was detected ten times or more. This sequence joins TRBV7-2 and TRBJ1-2, with D maybe TRBD1 (5 bases). V was clipped by 5 bases and J by 8 bases, with 15 bases between them. Per the germline V gene, CDR1 is SGHTA and CDR2 is FQGNSA. This CDR3 comprises 13 residues. The CDR3 spells CASSPGEGRGYTF. The CDR3 bases are TGTGCCAGCAGCCCGGGGGAGGGGCGAGGCTACACCTTC.

This clonotype was seen repeatedly, ten times or more. The rearrangement uses TRBV2 and TRBJ2-2; D call uncertain. Trimming shortened V by 5 bases and J by 1 base, and 5 bases separated the two germline ends. In germline, CDR1 is SNHLY, CDR2 FYNNEI. The CDR3 has 13 residues. The CDR3 sequence: CASSWENTGELFF. The CDR3 nucleotides are TGTGCCAGCAGTTGGGAGAACACCGGGGAGCTGTTTTTT.

This clonotype was counted at least ten times. The chain is built from TRBV28 and TRBJ2-7; perhaps TRBD2 as D (5 bases). Germline values: CDR1 MDHEN, CDR2 SYDVKM. The CDR3 is 13 residues long. V lost 5 bases to trimming and J lost 2 bases, with 10 bases between them. The CDR3 coding sequence is TGTGCCAGCAGTCTCAGCGGAACCTACGAGCAGTACTTC. It yields the protein CASSLSGTYEQYF.

About this clonotype itself: The CDR3 ends on some other residue instead of the conserved phenylalanine or tryptophan, so this is likely a read error. This sequence joins TRBV6-9 and TRBJ1-4; D call uncertain. The germline V and J ends were trimmed by 3 bases and 4 bases, with 24 bases remaining between them. This CDR3 has 19 residues. In germline, CDR1 is MNHGY, CDR2 SVAAGI. This CDR3 is CASSYRPVGNLPYNEKLFL. Written as DNA, the CDR3 is TGTGCCAGCAGTTACCGACCTGTGGGAAATCTGCCCTATAATGAAAAACTGTTTCTT.

In this sample, this clonotype turned up many times. The V and J genes are TRBV27 and TRBJ2-7; 10 bases align to TRBD1. The CDR3 is 12 amino acids. CDR1 MNHEY and CDR2 SMNVEV come from the germline V gene (reference sequence). V dropped 6 bases and J dropped 8; count of bases not matched to a gene: 4. CDR3 amino acids: CASREGQGKQYF. For the CDR3, the DNA is TGTGCCAGCAGGGAGGGACAGGGGAAGCAGTACTTC.

This clonotype has only a few counts. The junction departs from the called germline gene at one end, perhaps through a read error. The V and J genes are TRBV5-1 and TRBJ1-2, with D possibly TRBD1 on 6 matching bases. This CDR3 is 14 amino acids long. Germline CDR1 is SGHRS and CDR2 is YFSETQ. The CDR3 DNA sequence: TGCGCCAGCAGAATATCAGGGGAGAACTATGGCTGCACCTTC. This sequence encodes CASRISGENYGCTF.

This clonotype occurred many times. The rearrangement links TRBV30 to TRBJ2-3; D uncertain. Germline lookup yields CDR1 GTSNPN and CDR2 SVGIG (reference sequence). Trimming removed 1 base from V and 6 bases from J, with 5 bases in between. The CDR3 has 11 residues. CDR3 protein: CAWSGYDTQYF. The CDR3 nucleotides read TGTGCCTGGAGTGGGTACGATACGCAGTATTTT.

CDR3 nucleotide sequence: TGTGCCAGCAGTTACCCCTTGAGAGAAAACACCGGGGAGCTGTTTTTT. Protein sequence: CASSYPLRENTGELFF. The chain combines TRBV6-2 or TRBV6-3 with TRBJ2-2; no clear D gene. V was shortened by 2 bases and J by 2 bases, with 12 bases between the two germline ends. Germline assignment: CDR1 MNHEY and CDR2 SVGEGT. This CDR3 spans 16 amino acids.

V usage is TRBV20-1 and J usage is TRBJ2-5; no firm D call. The CDR3 sequence is 13 residues long. CDR1 and CDR2 (germline): DFQATT, SNEGSKA (reference sequence). The V end lost 1 base, the J end lost 0 bases, and 6 bases lay between the germline ends. The CDR3, as DNA: TGCAGTGCTAGAGGACAAGACCAAGAGACCCAGTACTTC. It yields the protein CSARGQDQETQYF.

V usage is TRBV29-1 and J usage is TRBJ1-6; D is perhaps TRBD1 (5 bases). V was trimmed by 3 bases and J by 6 bases, leaving 12 bases between them. CDR1 is SQVTM and CDR2 is ANQGSEA in the germline V gene. The CDR3 spans 14 residues. This CDR3 reads CSVEAGGFNSPLHF. DNA for the CDR3: TGCAGCGTTGAGGCGGGGGGTTTTAATTCACCCCTCCACTTT.

This clonotype has at least ten counts. The V gene is TRBV11-1, the J gene TRBJ2-7; 9 bases agree with TRBD1. V lost 3 bases, J lost 6 bases, and 9 bases stayed unmatched. The CDR3 contains 15 residues. Germline values: CDR1 SGHAT, CDR2 FQDESV (reference sequence). The DNA of the CDR3 is TGTGCCAGCAGCTTCACAGGGGGCCCGGCGGGCGAGCAGTACTTC. It specifies CASSFTGGPAGEQYF.

The sample holds a few counts of this clonotype. The rearrangement uses TRBV20-1 and TRBJ2-5; no clear D. Germline CDR1 is DFQATT and CDR2 is SNEGSKA (reference sequence). The CDR3 totals 13 residues. Trimming shortened V by 2 bases and J by 1 base, and 8 bases separated the two germline ends. The CDR3 nucleotides are TGCAGTGCTAGAAAGGGCGGCCAAGAGACCCAGTACTTC. This translates into CSARKGGQETQYF.